Detailed here is one T cell receptor beta chain. What it binds is unknown. This sample is part of a study of vaccination effects on CD4 cells after COVID-19. Study as a whole: Three convalescent patients were sampled early and late after vaccination.

The CDR3 has 14 residues. In germline, CDR1 is KGHSH, CDR2 LQKENI. Trimming cost V 4 bases and J 6 bases; bases outside gene matches: 4. Before sequencing took place, the ViraFEST assay used viral peptide pools to expand antigen-specific CD4+ T cells. Culture proceeded for about ten days, and CD4+ T cells were then isolated. It was between March and December 2020 that the person had a SARS-CoV-2 infection confirmed by PCR. Either the mRNA-1273 or the BNT162b2 vaccine was given to participants as two doses. Half of the medium was exchanged for IL-2 medium on both days 3 and 7. Profiling relied on immunoSEQ multiplex PCR, and the TCRdb table lists in-frame clones only, not all of them. This sample has some 17,000 clones, with about 80% found just once. General study findings and limits: Post-vaccine spike-reactive clones in convalescents were mainly new vaccine-induced clones. Convalescent patients in the study were few, and early post-infection timepoints were absent.

The input for sequencing was CD4+ T cells from PBMCs cultured with SARS-CoV-2 spike peptides, taken after COVID-19 vaccination. The rearrangement joins TRBV18 to TRBJ2-1; 9 positions match TRBD1. The receptor was isolated from a human donor who had a prior SARS-CoV-2 infection. The CDR3 coding sequence is TGTGCCAGCTCACGAACACAGGGGGCCAATGAGCAGTTCTTC. Translated: CASSRTQGANEQFF. Supplemented by reference TRBV18 and TRBJ2-1, the full variable domain reads NAGVMQNPRHLVRRRGQEARLRCSPMKGHSHVYWYRQLPEEGLKFMVYLQKENIIDESGMPKERFSAEFPKEGPSILRIQQVVRGDSAAYFCASSRTQGANEQFFGPGTRLTVL.